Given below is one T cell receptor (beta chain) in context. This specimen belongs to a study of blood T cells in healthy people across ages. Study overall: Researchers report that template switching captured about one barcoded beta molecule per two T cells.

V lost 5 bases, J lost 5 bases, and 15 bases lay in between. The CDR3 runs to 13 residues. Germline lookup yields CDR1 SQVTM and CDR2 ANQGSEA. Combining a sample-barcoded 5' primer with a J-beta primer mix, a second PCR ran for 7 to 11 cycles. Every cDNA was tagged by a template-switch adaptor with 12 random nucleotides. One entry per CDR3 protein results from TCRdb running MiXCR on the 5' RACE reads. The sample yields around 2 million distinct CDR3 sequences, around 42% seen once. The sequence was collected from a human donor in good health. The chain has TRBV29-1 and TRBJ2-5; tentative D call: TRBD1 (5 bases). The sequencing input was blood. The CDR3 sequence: CSVLKSGMETQYF. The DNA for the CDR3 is TGCAGCGTTCTGAAGTCAGGGATGGAGACCCAGTACTTC. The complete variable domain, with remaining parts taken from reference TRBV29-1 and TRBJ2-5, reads SAVISQKPSRDICQRGTSLTIQCQVDSQVTMMFWYRQQPGQSLTLIATANQGSEATYESGFVIDKFPISRPNLTFSTLTVSNMSPEDSSIYLCSVLKSGMETQYFGPGTRLLVL.